This T cell receptor beta chain originates from a study of CD8 T cells in Susac syndrome. An amount of RNA that ranged from roughly 0.5 to 1 ug was reverse transcribed with random hexamers. TCR beta CDR3 was amplified by immunoSEQ covering 54 Vbeta and 13 Jbeta. Via MiXCR, TCRdb re-called the immunoSEQ multiplex PCR reads, giving one row per CDR3 protein. The repertoire consists of about 180,000 distinct CDR3 sequences, with 85% to 95% occurring once and the leading ten covering around 0.16%. V was trimmed by 5 bases and J by 5 bases, leaving 9 bases between them. The CDR3 has 12 amino acids. Germline loops: CDR1 LNHNV, CDR2 YYDKDF (reference sequence).

This sequence joins TRBV15 and TRBJ1-2, with D possibly TRBD1 on 5 matching bases. Input material: CD8+ T cells from PBMCs. This receptor was taken from a human donor with multiple sclerosis. CDR3 sequence: CATSGGEYGYTF. The CDR3, as DNA: TGTGCCACCAGCGGGGGGGAGTATGGCTACACCTTC.